Sequencing of this TCR beta chain was carried out in a study of neoadjuvant anti-PD-1 for oral cavity cancer. Findings and caveats of the study: Treg/Th17 ratio rose with pretreatment blood and fell with post-treatment tumor TCRbeta clonality. TCR analyses covered only a few patients per response group.

The table came from immunoSEQ multiplex PCR; TCRdb's copy has only in-frame clones and leaves some out. There are just over 65,000 clones in the sample; 85% occur only once, and 3% to 3.5% lies in the top ten. The time point is: after neoadjuvant nivolumab, at surgical resection. Patients were newly diagnosed with stage II-IVA oral cavity squamous cell carcinoma without prior systemic or radiation treatment. The patients had HPV-negative, locally advanced oral cavity squamous cell carcinoma. Germline CDR1 SGHRS, CDR2 YFSETQ. Trimming cost V 5 bases and J 1 base; bases outside gene matches: 1. The CDR3 is made up of 13 amino acids. In the case of this clone: Its antigen is unidentified.

The origin of this receptor is a person aged 35 to 85 with oral cavity squamous cell carcinoma. Sequencing was performed on PBMCs, taken after nivolumab (anti-PD-1) treatment. The rearrangement joins TRBV5-1 to TRBJ2-3; 7 nucleotides align to TRBD2. CDR3 loop: CASSREGTDTQYF. The CDR3 DNA reads as TGCGCCAGCAGTCGGGAGGGCACAGATACGCAGTATTTT.